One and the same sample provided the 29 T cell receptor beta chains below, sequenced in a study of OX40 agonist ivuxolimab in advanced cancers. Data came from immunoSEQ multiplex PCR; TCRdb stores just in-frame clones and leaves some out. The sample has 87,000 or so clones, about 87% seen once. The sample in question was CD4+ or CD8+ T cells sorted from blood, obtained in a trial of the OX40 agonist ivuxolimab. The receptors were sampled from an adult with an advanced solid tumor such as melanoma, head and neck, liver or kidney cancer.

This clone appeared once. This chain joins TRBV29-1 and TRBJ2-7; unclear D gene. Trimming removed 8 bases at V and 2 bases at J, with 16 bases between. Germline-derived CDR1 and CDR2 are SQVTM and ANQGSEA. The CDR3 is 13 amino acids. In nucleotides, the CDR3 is TGCAGCTTTTCCAGGACGGCCACCTACGAGCAGTACTTC. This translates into CSFSRTATYEQYF.

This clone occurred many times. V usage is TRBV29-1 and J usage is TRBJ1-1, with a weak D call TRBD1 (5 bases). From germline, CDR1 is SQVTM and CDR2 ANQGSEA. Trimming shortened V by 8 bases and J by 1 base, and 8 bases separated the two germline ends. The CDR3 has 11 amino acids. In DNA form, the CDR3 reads TGCAGCACTGGGGGGAACACTGAAGCTTTCTTT. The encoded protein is CSTGGNTEAFF. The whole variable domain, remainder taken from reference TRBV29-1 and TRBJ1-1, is SAVISQKPSRDICQRGTSLTIQCQVDSQVTMMFWYRQQPGQSLTLIATANQGSEATYESGFVIDKFPISRPNLTFSTLTVSNMSPEDSSIYLCSTGGNTEAFFGQGTRLTVV.

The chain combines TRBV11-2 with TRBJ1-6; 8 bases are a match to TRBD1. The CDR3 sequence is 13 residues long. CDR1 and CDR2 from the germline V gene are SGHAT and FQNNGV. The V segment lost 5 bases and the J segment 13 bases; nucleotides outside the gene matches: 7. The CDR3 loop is CASSQKDRVPLHF. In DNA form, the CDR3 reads TGTGCCAGCAGCCAAAAGGACAGGGTGCCCCTCCACTTT.

The CDR3 bases are TGTGCCAGCAGCCTGGAGTTAAGCTCCTACAATGAGCAGTTCTTC. Translation gives CASSLELSSYNEQFF. This chain joins TRBV7-6 and TRBJ2-1; D not resolved. V shed 5 bases and J shed 0 bases, with 11 bases lying between them. The CDR3 covers 15 residues. Germline CDR1 SGHVS, CDR2 FNYEAQ.

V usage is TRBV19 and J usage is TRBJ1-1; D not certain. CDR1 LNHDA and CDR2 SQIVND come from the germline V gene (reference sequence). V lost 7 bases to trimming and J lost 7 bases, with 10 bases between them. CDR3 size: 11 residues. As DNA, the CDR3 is TGTGCCAGTACCCTTAGGGTTGAAGCTTTCTTT. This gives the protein CASTLRVEAFF. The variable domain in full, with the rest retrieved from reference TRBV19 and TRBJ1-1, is DGGITQSPKYLFRKEGQNVTLSCEQNLNHDAMYWYRQDPGQGLRLIYYSQIVNDFQKGDIAEGYSVSREKKESFPLTVTSAQKNPTAFYLCASTLRVEAFFGQGTRLTVV.

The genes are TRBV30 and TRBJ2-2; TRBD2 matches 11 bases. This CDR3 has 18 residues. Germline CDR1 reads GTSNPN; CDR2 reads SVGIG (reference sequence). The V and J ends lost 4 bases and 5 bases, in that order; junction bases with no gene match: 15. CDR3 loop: CAWTGRLAGRWETGELFF. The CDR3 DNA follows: TGTGCCTGGACCGGGAGACTAGCGGGGCGATGGGAGACCGGGGAGCTGTTTTTT. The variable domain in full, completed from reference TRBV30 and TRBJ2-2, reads SQTIHQWPATLVQPVGSPLSLECTVEGTSNPNLYWYRQAAGRGLQLLFYSVGIGQISSEVPQNLSASRPQDRQFILSSKKLLLSDSGFYLCAWTGRLAGRWETGELFFGEGSRLTVL.

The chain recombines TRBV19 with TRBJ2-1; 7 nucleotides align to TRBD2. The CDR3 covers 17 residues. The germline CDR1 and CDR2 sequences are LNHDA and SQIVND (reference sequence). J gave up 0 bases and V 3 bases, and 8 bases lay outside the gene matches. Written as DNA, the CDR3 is TGTGCCAGTAGTATTTGGGGCGGGAGTAGCTCCTACAATGAGCAGTTCTTC. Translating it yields CASSIWGGSSSYNEQFF.

DNA of the CDR3: TGTGCCAGCAGAACAGGGCACTCCTACGAGCAGTACTTC. Residues: CASRTGHSYEQYF. The chain combines TRBV6-5 with TRBJ2-7; D is perhaps TRBD1 (6 bases). V was pared by 6 bases and J by 0 bases, with 9 bases between. The CDR3 is 13 residues long. Germline CDR1 MNHEY, CDR2 SVGAGI.

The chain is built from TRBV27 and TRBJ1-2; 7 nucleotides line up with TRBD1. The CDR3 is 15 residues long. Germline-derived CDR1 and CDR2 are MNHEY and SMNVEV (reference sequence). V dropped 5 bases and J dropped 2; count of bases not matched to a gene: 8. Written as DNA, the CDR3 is TGTGCCAGCAGTACCCGCCCGGACAGGAACTATGGCTACACCTTC. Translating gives CASSTRPDRNYGYTF.

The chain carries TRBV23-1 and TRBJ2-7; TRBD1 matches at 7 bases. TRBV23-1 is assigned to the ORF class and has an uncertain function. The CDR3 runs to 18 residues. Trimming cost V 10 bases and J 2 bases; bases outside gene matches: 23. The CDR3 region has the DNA TGCGCCACCCTTTCCCTAGGGCGTGCAGGGGGAACCCCCTACGAGCAGTACTTC. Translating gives CATLSLGRAGGTPYEQYF.

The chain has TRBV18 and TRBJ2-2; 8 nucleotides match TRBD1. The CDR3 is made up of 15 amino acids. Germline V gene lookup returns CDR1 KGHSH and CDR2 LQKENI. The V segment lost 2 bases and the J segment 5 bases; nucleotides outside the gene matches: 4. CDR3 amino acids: CASSPTRGRTGELFF. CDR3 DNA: TGTGCCAGCTCACCAACCAGGGGGCGTACCGGGGAGCTGTTTTTT.

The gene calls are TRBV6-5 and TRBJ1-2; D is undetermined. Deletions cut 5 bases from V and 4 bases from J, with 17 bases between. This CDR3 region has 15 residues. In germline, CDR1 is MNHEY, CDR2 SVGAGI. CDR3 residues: CASSPTANRPYGYTF. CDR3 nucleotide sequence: TGTGCCAGCAGTCCGACGGCTAACCGGCCCTATGGCTACACCTTC.

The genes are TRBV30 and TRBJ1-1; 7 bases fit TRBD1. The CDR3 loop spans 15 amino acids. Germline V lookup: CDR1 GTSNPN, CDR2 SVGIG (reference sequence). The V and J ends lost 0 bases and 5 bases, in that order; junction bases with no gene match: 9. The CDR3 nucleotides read TGTGCCTGGAGTGTAAGTCTGCAGGGGGAAACTGAAGCTTTCTTT. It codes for CAWSVSLQGETEAFF.

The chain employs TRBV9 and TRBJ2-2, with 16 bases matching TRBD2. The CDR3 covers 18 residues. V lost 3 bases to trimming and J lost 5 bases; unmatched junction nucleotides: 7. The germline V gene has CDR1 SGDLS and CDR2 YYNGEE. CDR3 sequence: CASSAPGLAGGGTGELFF. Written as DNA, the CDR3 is TGTGCCAGCAGCGCTCCGGGACTAGCGGGAGGGGGGACCGGGGAGCTGTTTTTT.

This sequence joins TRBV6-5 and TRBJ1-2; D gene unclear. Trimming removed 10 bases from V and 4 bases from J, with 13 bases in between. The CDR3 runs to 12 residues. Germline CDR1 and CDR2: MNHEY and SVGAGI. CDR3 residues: CATSEGAYGYTF. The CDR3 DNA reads TGTGCCACCTCAGAGGGAGCCTATGGCTACACCTTC.

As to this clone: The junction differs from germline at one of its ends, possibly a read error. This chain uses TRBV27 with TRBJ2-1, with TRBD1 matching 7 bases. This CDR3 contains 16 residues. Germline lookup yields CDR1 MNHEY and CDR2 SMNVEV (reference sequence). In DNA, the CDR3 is TGTGCCAACAGTTCCTACGGGACAGTCGGCAACAATGAGCAGTTCTTC. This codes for CANSSYGTVGNNEQFF.

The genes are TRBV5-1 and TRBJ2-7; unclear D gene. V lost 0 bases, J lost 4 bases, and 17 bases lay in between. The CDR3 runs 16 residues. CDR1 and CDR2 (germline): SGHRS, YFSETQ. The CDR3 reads CASSLATVLSVYEQYF. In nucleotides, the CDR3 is TGCGCCAGCAGCTTGGCCACAGTCTTGAGCGTATACGAGCAGTACTTC.

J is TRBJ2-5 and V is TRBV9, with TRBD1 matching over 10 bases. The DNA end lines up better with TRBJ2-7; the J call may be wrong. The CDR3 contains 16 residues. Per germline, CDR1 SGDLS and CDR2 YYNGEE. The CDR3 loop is CASSPGTGEALYEQYF. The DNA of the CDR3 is TGTGCCAGCAGCCCAGGGACAGGGGAGGCCCTCTACGAGCAGTACTTC.

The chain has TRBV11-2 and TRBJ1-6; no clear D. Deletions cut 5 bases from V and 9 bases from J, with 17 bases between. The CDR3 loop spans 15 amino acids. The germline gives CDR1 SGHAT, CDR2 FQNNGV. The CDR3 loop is CASSPTAGEGSPLHF. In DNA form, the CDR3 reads TGTGCCAGCAGCCCAACGGCAGGTGAGGGTTCACCCCTCCACTTT.

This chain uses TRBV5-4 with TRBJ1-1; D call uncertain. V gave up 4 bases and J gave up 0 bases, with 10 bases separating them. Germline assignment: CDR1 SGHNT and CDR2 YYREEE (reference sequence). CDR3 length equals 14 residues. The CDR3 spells CASSPGLMNTEAFF. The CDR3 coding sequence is TGTGCCAGCAGCCCGGGCCTTATGAACACTGAAGCTTTCTTT.

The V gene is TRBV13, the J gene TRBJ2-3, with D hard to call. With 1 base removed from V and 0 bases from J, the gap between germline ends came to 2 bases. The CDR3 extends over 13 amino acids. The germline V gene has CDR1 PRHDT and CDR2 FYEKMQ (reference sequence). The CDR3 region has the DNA TGTGCCAGCAGCTTAGAGAGCACAGATACGCAGTATTTT. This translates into CASSLESTDTQYF.

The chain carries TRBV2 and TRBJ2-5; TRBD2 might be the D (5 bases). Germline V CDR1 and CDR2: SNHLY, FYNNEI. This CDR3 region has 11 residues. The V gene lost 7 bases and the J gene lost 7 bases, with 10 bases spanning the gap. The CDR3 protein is CASMEAVTQYF. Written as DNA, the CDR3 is TGTGCCAGCATGGAGGCGGTGACCCAGTACTTC. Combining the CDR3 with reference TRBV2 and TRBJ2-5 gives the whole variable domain EPEVTQTPSHQVTQMGQEVILRCVPISNHLYFYWYRQILGQKVEFLVSFYNNEISEKSEIFDDQFSVERPDGSNFTLKIRSTKLEDSAMYFCASMEAVTQYFGPGTRLLVL.

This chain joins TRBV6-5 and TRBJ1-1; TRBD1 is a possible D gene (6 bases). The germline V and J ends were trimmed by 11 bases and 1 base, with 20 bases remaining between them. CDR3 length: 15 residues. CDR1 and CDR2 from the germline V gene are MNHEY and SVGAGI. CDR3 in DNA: TGTGCCTCACGAGAGGCAGGGGCTGGGAACACTGAAGCTTTCTTT. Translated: CASREAGAGNTEAFF.

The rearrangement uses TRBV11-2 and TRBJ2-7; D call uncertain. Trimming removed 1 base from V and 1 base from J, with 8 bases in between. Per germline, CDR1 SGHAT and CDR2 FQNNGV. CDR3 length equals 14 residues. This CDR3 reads CASSLGAESYEQYF. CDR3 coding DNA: TGTGCCAGCAGCTTAGGGGCAGAATCCTACGAGCAGTACTTC.

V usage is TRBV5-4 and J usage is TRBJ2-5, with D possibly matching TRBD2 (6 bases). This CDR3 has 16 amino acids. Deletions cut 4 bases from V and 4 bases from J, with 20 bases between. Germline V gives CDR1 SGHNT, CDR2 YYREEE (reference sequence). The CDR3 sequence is CASSRVQGLLIETQYF. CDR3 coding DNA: TGTGCCAGCAGCAGAGTGCAGGGACTCCTAATAGAGACCCAGTACTTC. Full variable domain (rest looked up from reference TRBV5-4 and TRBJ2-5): ETGVTQSPTHLIKTRGQQVTLRCSSQSGHNTVSWYQQALGQGPQFIFQYYREEENGRGNFPPRFSGLQFPNYSSELNVNALELDDSALYLCASSRVQGLLIETQYFGPGTRLLVL.

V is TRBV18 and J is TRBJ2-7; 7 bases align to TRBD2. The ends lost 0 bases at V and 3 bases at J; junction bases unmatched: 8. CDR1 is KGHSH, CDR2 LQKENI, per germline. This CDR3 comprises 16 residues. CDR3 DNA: TGTGCCAGCTCACCACCTCCTAGCGGCCGATACTACGAGCAGTACTTC. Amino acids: CASSPPPSGRYYEQYF.

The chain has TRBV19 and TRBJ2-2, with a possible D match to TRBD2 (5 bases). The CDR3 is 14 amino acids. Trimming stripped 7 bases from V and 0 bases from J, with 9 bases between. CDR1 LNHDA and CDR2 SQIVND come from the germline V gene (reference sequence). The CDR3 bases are TGTGCCAGTAAAGCGGCAACGAACACCGGGGAGCTGTTTTTT. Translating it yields CASKAATNTGELFF.

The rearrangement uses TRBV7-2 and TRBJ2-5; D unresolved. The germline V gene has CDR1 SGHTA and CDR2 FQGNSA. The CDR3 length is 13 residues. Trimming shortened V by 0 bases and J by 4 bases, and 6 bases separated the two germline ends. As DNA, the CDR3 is TGTGCCAGCAGCTTAGCGGGAAGAGAGACCCAGTACTTC. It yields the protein CASSLAGRETQYF.

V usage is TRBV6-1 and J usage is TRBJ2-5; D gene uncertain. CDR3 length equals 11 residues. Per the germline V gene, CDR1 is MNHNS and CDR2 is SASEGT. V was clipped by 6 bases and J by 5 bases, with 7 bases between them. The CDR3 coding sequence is TGTGCCAGCAGCGCGAAGGAGACCCAGTACTTC. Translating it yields CASSAKETQYF.